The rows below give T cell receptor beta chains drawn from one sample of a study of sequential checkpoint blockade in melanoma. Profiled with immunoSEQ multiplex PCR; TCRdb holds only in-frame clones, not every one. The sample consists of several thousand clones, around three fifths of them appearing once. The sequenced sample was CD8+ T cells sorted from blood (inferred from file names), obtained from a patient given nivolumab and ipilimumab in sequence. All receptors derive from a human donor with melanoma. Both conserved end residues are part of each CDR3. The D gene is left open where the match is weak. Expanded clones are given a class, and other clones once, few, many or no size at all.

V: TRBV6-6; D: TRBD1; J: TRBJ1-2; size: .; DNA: TGTGCCAGCAGTTACTCGGGGACAGGGGTGAACTATGGCTACACCTTC; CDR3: CASSYSGTGVNYGYTF
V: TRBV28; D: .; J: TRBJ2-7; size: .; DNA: TGTGCCAGCAGCTTACTCCGGGGAACCTACGAGCAGTACTTC; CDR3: CASSLLRGTYEQYF
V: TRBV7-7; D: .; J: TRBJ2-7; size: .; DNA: TGTGCCAGCAGCTTAGGGGCGGGGCCAGGCTACGAGCAGTACTTC; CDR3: CASSLGAGPGYEQYF
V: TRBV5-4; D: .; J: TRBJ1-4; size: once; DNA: TGTGCCAGCAGCTTAACGGGGGAAAAACTGTTTTTT; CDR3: CASSLTGEKLFF
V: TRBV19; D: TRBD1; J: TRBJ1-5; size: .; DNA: TGTGCCAGTAACCCAGGGGGGTCGCAGCCCCAGCATTTT; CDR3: CASNPGGSQPQHF
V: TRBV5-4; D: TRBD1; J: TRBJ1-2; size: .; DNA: TGCGCCAGCAGCCAAATTGCTGGGACAGGCGGGCATGGCTACACCTTC; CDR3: CASSQIAGTGGHGYTF
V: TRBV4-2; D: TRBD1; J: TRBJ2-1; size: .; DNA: TGTGCCAGCAGCCAGGAACCGGGGCAGGGGGCTGGGGAGCAGTTCTTC; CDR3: CASSQEPGQGAGEQFF
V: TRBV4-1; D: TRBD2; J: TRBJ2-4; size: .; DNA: TGCGCCAGCGGCGGTAGCGGGGTTTCAGGAAACATTCAGTACTTC; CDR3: CASGGSGVSGNIQYF
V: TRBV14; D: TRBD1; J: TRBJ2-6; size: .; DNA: TGTGCCAGCAGCGTAGGGGGCGCCGGGGCCAACGTCCTGACTTTC; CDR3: CASSVGGAGANVLTF
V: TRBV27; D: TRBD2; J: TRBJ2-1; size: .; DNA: TGTGCCAGCAGTTCGACTAGCGGGGTTGATGAGCAGTTCTTC; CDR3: CASSSTSGVDEQFF
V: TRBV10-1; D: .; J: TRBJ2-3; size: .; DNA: TGCGCCAGCAGTGATAACGAGGGCACAGATACGCAGTATTTT; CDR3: CASSDNEGTDTQYF
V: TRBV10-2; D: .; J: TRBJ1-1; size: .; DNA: TGCGCCAGCAGTTTGTCTATGAACACTGAAGCTTTCTTT; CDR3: CASSLSMNTEAFF
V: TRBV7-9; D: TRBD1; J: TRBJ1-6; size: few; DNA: TGTGCCAGCAGCTTATTCGACAGGGGTTCACCCCTCCACTTT; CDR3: CASSLFDRGSPLHF
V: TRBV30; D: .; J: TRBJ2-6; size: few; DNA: TGTGCCTGGAGTGTAGGGGGCTCTGGGGCCAACGTCCTGACTTTC; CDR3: CAWSVGGSGANVLTF
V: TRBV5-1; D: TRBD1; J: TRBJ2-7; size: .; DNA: TGCGCCAGCAGCTTGAGTAGGACAGGGAGCCCCTTGCAGTACTTC; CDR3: CASSLSRTGSPLQYF
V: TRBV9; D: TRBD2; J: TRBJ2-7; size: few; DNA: TGTGCCAGCAGCGGAGGACTAGCGGGGGGCTACGAGCAGTACTTC; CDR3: CASSGGLAGGYEQYF
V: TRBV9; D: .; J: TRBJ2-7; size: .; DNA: TGTGCCAGCAGCGTAGGCGTCCGACCGGGTGAGCAGTACTTC; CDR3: CASSVGVRPGEQYF
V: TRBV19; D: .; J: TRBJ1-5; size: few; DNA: TGTGCCAGTAGTATGGCGGCAGGGAGGCAGCCCCAGCATTTT; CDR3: CASSMAAGRQPQHF
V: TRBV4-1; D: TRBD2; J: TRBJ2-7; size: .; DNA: TGCGCCAGCAGCCAAGCCGCGGGACTAGACGAGCAGTACTTC; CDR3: CASSQAAGLDEQYF
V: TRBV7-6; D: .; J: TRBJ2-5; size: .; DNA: TGTGCCAGCAGCTTAGTGGGGGGACTTCCGCAAGAGACCCAGTACTTC; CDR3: CASSLVGGLPQETQYF
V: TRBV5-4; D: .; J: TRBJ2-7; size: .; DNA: TGTGCCAGCAGCTTCCAGGGCTCCTACGAGCAGTACTTC; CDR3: CASSFQGSYEQYF
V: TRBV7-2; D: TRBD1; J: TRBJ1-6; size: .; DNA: TGTGCCAGCAGCAGAACCGGGACAGCGTCCTATAATTCACCCCTCCACTTT; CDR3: CASSRTGTASYNSPLHF
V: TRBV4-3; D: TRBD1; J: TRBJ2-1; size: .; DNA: TGCGCCAGCAGCCAGCCGGTGAAGGGGGCTAGGAATGAGCAGTTCTTC; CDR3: CASSQPVKGARNEQFF
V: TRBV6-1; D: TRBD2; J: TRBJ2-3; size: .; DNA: TGTGCCAGCAGTGAAGGTCTAGCGGTGGGAGGTACGCAGTATTTT; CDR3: CASSEGLAVGGTQYF
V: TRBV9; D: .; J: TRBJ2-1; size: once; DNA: TGTGCCAGCAGCGGTGGTCCCCAGACAGGATATAATGAGCAGTTCTTC; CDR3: CASSGGPQTGYNEQFF
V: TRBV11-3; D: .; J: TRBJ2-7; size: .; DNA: TGTGCCAGCAGCTTAGGACAGGGAGGCGAGCAGTACTTC; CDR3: CASSLGQGGEQYF
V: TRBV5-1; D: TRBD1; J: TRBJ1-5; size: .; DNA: TGCGCCAGCAGCATCGGGGACAGGGGACTGGGACAGCCCCAGCATTTT; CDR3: CASSIGDRGLGQPQHF